This T cell receptor (beta chain) was recorded in a study of T cell repertoires in ileal Crohn's disease. At the level of the study: Thiopurines (about twelve) or anti-TNF agents (more than 17) were given postoperatively to about half.

Germline CDR1 reads LNHNV; CDR2 reads YYDKDF (reference sequence). This CDR3 is 15 amino acids long. The V segment lost 3 bases and the J segment 9 bases; nucleotides outside the gene matches: 9. TCRB immunosequencing input was around 540 nanograms of biopsy DNA per sample. Sequenced by immunoSEQ multiplex PCR; TCRdb stores in-frame clones only, minus some. Here the sample spans roughly 4,000 clones, under 95% being singletons. Study outcomes and limitations: Clonality above 26.8% at surgery always came with endoscopic recurrence.

For this clone: The antigen is unknown.

The material sequenced was ileal tissue. This receptor was taken from an adult with Crohn's disease. V and J are TRBV15 and TRBJ2-1; 9 bases fit TRBD1. CDR3 coding DNA: TGTGCCACCAGCAGGAAGACAGGGGGAATGGGTGAGCAGTTCTTC. Protein: CATSRKTGGMGEQFF.